One sample yielded the 32 T cell receptor beta chains listed below, sequenced in a study of blood T cell repertoires in COVID-19. Measured with immunoSEQ multiplex PCR; TCRdb has only the in-frame clones, and not every one. Altogether roughly 300,000 clones are present, around 92% being singletons, with the ten largest covering approximately 6.5%. The sequencing sample was made of peripheral blood. Receptors originate from a man younger than 35 who had recovered from COVID-19.

The gene calls are TRBV30 and TRBJ1-4; a possible D gene is TRBD1 (6 bases). The CDR3 is 13 residues long. Germline CDR1 GTSNPN, CDR2 SVGIG (reference sequence). V was shortened by 2 bases and J by 7 bases, with 11 bases between the two germline ends. CDR3 in DNA: TGTGCCTGGAGTCACAGGGAAGGTGAAAAACTGTTTTTT. This codes for CAWSHREGEKLFF.

This chain links TRBV10-3 with TRBJ2-5, with 7 bases identical to TRBD2. In germline, CDR1 is ENHRY, CDR2 SYGVKD. CDR3 size: 14 residues. V was clipped by 3 bases and J by 2 bases; unmatched bases: 3. The CDR3 DNA is TGTGCCATCAGTGATTCGGGGGGACAAGAGACCCAGTACTTC. Its protein is CAISDSGGQETQYF.

The chain links TRBV12-5 to TRBJ2-7, with 7 bases fitting TRBD1. The CDR3 length is 15 residues. After removal of 6 bases from V and 4 bases from J, the junction contained 12 bases not matched to a gene. The germline CDR1 and CDR2 sequences are LGHNT and FRNRAP. CDR3 nucleotide sequence: TGTGCTAGTGGGACCGGGACAGCGACCCGATACGAGCAGTACTTC. Translated, it gives CASGTGTATRYEQYF.

CDR3 protein: CASSLEGEQGGNTEAFF. Written as DNA, the CDR3 is TGTGCCAGCAGCTTAGAGGGCGAACAGGGCGGAAACACTGAAGCTTTCTTT. The chain links TRBV13 to TRBJ1-1, with a possible D match to TRBD1 (6 bases). Germline V gene data show CDR1 as PRHDT and CDR2 as FYEKMQ (reference sequence). This CDR3 has 17 residues. With 1 base removed from V and 2 bases from J, the gap between germline ends came to 17 bases.

The J gene is TRBJ2-3, the V gene TRBV19; possible D gene TRBD2, 5 bases. V was shortened by 5 bases and J by 2 bases, with 11 bases between the two germline ends. The germline gives CDR1 LNHDA, CDR2 SQIVND (reference sequence). This CDR3 region has 14 residues. CDR3 in DNA: TGTGCCAGTAGTGACCGAGGGAACACAGATACGCAGTATTTT. As protein: CASSDRGNTDTQYF.

The rearrangement uses TRBV6-5 and TRBJ1-1; 11 positions match TRBD1. This CDR3 is 13 amino acids long. Trimming took 3 bases from V and 10 from J; bases not matched to a gene: 4. Germline CDR1 MNHEY, CDR2 SVGAGI. The CDR3 DNA is TGTGCCAGCAGTTATGTGGACAGGGGGCGAGCTTTCTTT. Residues: CASSYVDRGRAFF.

The rearrangement joins TRBV4-3 to TRBJ2-7; 11 nucleotides align to TRBD1. CDR1 LGHNA and CDR2 YSLEER come from the germline V gene. This CDR3 comprises 15 residues. The V and J ends lost 6 bases and 5 bases, in that order; junction bases with no gene match: 9. The CDR3 DNA reads as TGCGCCAGCAGTTTTAACCCGGGACAGGGGGACGAGCAGTACTTC. Translating it yields CASSFNPGQGDEQYF.

There are a few counts of this clone. J is TRBJ2-7 and V is TRBV7-2, with D uncertain. CDR3 length: 11 residues. CDR1 SGHTA and CDR2 FQGNSA come from the germline V gene. Trimming removed 5 bases at V and 3 bases at J, with 5 bases between. The CDR3 is CASSLLYEQYF. DNA for the CDR3: TGTGCCAGCAGCCTTCTCTACGAGCAGTACTTC.

The V call is TRBV11-2, the J call TRBJ2-7, with D perhaps TRBD2 (6 bases). CDR3 length equals 14 residues. The V end was cut by 6 bases, the J end by 3 bases, with 15 bases between. Germline values: CDR1 SGHAT, CDR2 FQNNGV. CDR3 loop: CASRSPGLIYEQYF. In DNA form, the CDR3 reads TGTGCCAGCAGAAGCCCGGGACTGATCTACGAGCAGTACTTC.

This chain joins TRBV19 and TRBJ2-1, with D tentatively TRBD1 (5 bases). CDR1 LNHDA and CDR2 SQIVND come from the germline V gene (reference sequence). There are 13 residues in the CDR3. V lost 7 bases and J 5 bases, leaving 12 bases between the germline ends. CDR3: CASIGQGDNEQFF. In DNA, the CDR3 is TGTGCCAGTATCGGCCAGGGTGACAATGAGCAGTTCTTC.

The V call is TRBV19, the J call TRBJ2-7; 8 nucleotides line up with TRBD2. After removal of 7 bases from V and 0 bases from J, the junction contained 8 bases not matched to a gene. Germline V lookup: CDR1 LNHDA, CDR2 SQIVND (reference sequence). The CDR3 runs to 15 residues. The CDR3 loop reads CASKEASGLSYEQYF. For the CDR3, the DNA is TGTGCCAGTAAGGAAGCTAGCGGGCTCTCCTACGAGCAGTACTTC.

This rearrangement joins TRBV27 to TRBJ2-1; D unclear. Between the trimmed V and J ends, which lost 2 bases and 2 bases, there was a span of 7 bases. Germline V lookup: CDR1 MNHEY, CDR2 SMNVEV (reference sequence). The CDR3 is 14 residues long. CDR3: CASSLADTYNEQFF. The CDR3 DNA is TGTGCCAGCAGTTTAGCAGACACCTACAATGAGCAGTTCTTC.

In DNA form, the CDR3 reads TGTGCCAGCAGCGTAGGTGGGACAGGGTCGAACACTGAAGCTTTCTTT. Its translation is CASSVGGTGSNTEAFF. The chain combines TRBV9 with TRBJ1-1; 9 bases are a match to TRBD1. The V gene's germline CDR1 is SGDLS and CDR2 YYNGEE. J was trimmed by 1 base and V by 0 bases; bases with no gene match: 4. The CDR3 sequence is 16 residues long.

Concerning this clone: This sample includes further DNA sequences coding for the same CDR3. This chain uses TRBV12-3 or TRBV12-4 with TRBJ1-2; D may be TRBD1 (5 bases). Trimming left V 2 bases short and J 4 bases short, with 8 bases between. This CDR3 is 13 amino acids long. CDR3 loop: CASSLRQGYGYTF. The DNA of the CDR3 is TGTGCCAGCAGTTTAAGGCAGGGCTATGGCTACACCTTC.

The V call is TRBV5-4, the J call TRBJ2-5, with 7 bases matching TRBD2. V shed 3 bases, J shed 3 bases, and the junction held 2 bases outside the gene matches. The CDR3 is made up of 13 amino acids. Per the germline V gene, CDR1 is SGHNT and CDR2 is YYREEE (reference sequence). CDR3 in amino acids: CASSSAGEETQYF. In nucleotides, the CDR3 is TGTGCCAGCAGCTCGGCGGGGGAAGAGACCCAGTACTTC.

CDR3 loop: CASSASLAFQETQYF. CDR3 nucleotide sequence: TGTGCCAGCAGCGCGTCACTAGCGTTTCAAGAGACCCAGTACTTC. The J gene is TRBJ2-5, the V gene TRBV2, with 7 bases that match TRBD2. The CDR3 runs to 15 residues. CDR1 and CDR2 from the germline V gene are SNHLY and FYNNEI. Trimming at V came to 6 bases and at J to 2 bases, leaving 9 bases not matched to a gene.

V and J are TRBV6-6 and TRBJ1-1; D uncertain. This CDR3 has 13 amino acids. CDR1 is MNHNY, CDR2 SVGAGI, per germline (reference sequence). Trimming removed 4 bases at V and 0 bases at J, with 6 bases between. CDR3 protein: CASSSQMNTEAFF. CDR3 sequence (DNA): TGTGCCAGCAGTTCCCAAATGAACACTGAAGCTTTCTTT.

V and J are TRBV7-7 and TRBJ2-5; the match to TRBD2 covers 14 bases. The ends lost 5 bases at V and 7 bases at J; junction bases unmatched: 6. The CDR3 covers 15 residues. Germline V CDR1 and CDR2: SSHAT, FNYEAQ (reference sequence). CDR3 loop: CASSPGLAGEGTQYF. The CDR3 region has the DNA TGTGCCAGCAGCCCGGGACTAGCGGGAGAAGGGACCCAGTACTTC.

The rearrangement uses TRBV2 and TRBJ2-1, with D perhaps matching TRBD1 (6 bases). The CDR3 contains 11 residues. Trimming shortened V by 8 bases and J by 10 bases, and 12 bases separated the two germline ends. Germline V CDR1 and CDR2: SNHLY, FYNNEI. The CDR3 coding sequence is TGTGCCAGCTTTGGGGGCTGGGAGCAGTTCTTC. Protein product: CASFGGWEQFF.

The chain links TRBV11-2 to TRBJ2-1; a possible D gene is TRBD2 (5 bases). The germline V gene encodes CDR1 SGHAT and CDR2 FQNNGV. The CDR3 has 15 residues. V lost 3 bases and J lost 4, with 13 bases in between. Written as DNA, the CDR3 is TGTGCCAGCAGCTTCGGCTGGTCGGGGTACAATGAGCAGTTCTTC. This encodes CASSFGWSGYNEQFF.

The gene calls are TRBV5-1 and TRBJ2-7; D gene unclear. Germline CDR1 reads SGHRS; CDR2 reads YFSETQ. Trimming removed 5 bases from V and 0 bases from J, with 21 bases in between. The CDR3 spans 17 residues. CDR3 in amino acids: CASSYLTPGLLSYEQYF. CDR3 bases: TGCGCCAGCAGTTACCTCACACCGGGTTTACTCTCCTACGAGCAGTACTTC.

V is TRBV9 and J is TRBJ2-1, with 12 bases fitting TRBD2. The CDR3 sequence is 19 residues long. CDR1 and CDR2 (germline): SGDLS, YYNGEE. The V and J ends lost 4 bases and 0 bases, in that order; junction bases with no gene match: 11. The CDR3 DNA reads TGTGCCAGCAGCCCTCACGGGACTAGCGGGTTTAGCTCCTACAATGAGCAGTTCTTC. As protein: CASSPHGTSGFSSYNEQFF.

This chain links TRBV6-2 or TRBV6-3 with TRBJ2-6; tentative D call: TRBD2 (5 bases). Germline CDR1 reads MNHEY; CDR2 reads SVGEGT. V lost 5 bases to trimming and J lost 3 bases, with 8 bases between them. CDR3 length: 14 amino acids. Here the CDR3 reads CASSAGGGANVLTF. DNA for the CDR3: TGTGCCAGCAGTGCGGGCGGTGGGGCCAACGTCCTGACTTTC.

The chain carries TRBV5-1 and TRBJ2-2, with 7 bases that match TRBD1. The CDR3 covers 15 residues. CDR1 and CDR2 from the germline V gene are SGHRS and YFSETQ. The ends lost 4 bases at V and 0 bases at J; junction bases unmatched: 3. Written as DNA, the CDR3 is TGCGCCAGCAGCCCGGGACAGCCGAACACCGGGGAGCTGTTTTTT. This gives the protein CASSPGQPNTGELFF. Complete variable domain (other parts from reference TRBV5-1 and TRBJ2-2): KAGVTQTPRYLIKTRGQQVTLSCSPISGHRSVSWYQQTPGQGLQFLFEYFSETQRNKGNFPGRFSGRQFSNSRSEMNVSTLELGDSALYLCASSPGQPNTGELFFGEGSRLTVL.

The chain couples TRBV30 to TRBJ2-2; perhaps TRBD1 as D (6 bases). The CDR3 has 15 amino acids. Germline V lookup: CDR1 GTSNPN, CDR2 SVGIG (reference sequence). The V end was cut by 3 bases, the J end by 2 bases, with 13 bases between. The CDR3 bases are TGTGCCTGGAGGGGTATCAGGGGAAACACCGGGGAGCTGTTTTTT. Amino acid sequence: CAWRGIRGNTGELFF.

This chain links TRBV4-3 with TRBJ2-7; TRBD2 matches at 10 bases. CDR1 and CDR2 (germline): LGHNA, YSLEER. The CDR3 contains 16 residues. Losses at the gene ends were 0 bases for V and 4 bases for J; bases not matched to a gene: 6. The CDR3 is CASSQEAASGSYEQYF. CDR3 nucleotide sequence: TGCGCCAGCAGCCAAGAGGCAGCTAGCGGGAGTTACGAGCAGTACTTC.

V is TRBV7-3 and J is TRBJ2-1; 9 bases are shared with TRBD1. J was trimmed by 2 bases and V by 5 bases; bases with no gene match: 4. The germline V gene encodes CDR1 SGHTA and CDR2 FQGTGA. CDR3 length equals 15 residues. CDR3 loop: CASSRGQGTYNEQFF. The DNA for the CDR3 is TGTGCCAGCAGCCGGGGACAGGGAACCTACAATGAGCAGTTCTTC.

The chain combines TRBV19 with TRBJ2-7; a weak D match, TRBD1 (6 bases). This CDR3 is built from 17 residues. CDR1 is LNHDA, CDR2 SQIVND, per germline (reference sequence). V lost 1 base and J lost 2, with 18 bases in between. CDR3 region: CASSIANRALIPYEQYF. The DNA of the CDR3 is TGTGCCAGTAGTATAGCGAACAGGGCCTTAATACCCTACGAGCAGTACTTC.

This clone was recorded a few times. In the same sample, other DNA sequences code for this CDR3. The chain has TRBV6-4 and TRBJ2-2; perhaps TRBD2 as D (5 bases). V lost 6 bases, J lost 1 base, and 6 bases lay in between. Germline lookup yields CDR1 MRHNA and CDR2 SNTAGT. The CDR3 has 13 amino acids. This chain's CDR3 is CASRGLNTGELFF. The CDR3 nucleotides read TGTGCCAGCAGAGGACTGAACACCGGGGAGCTGTTTTTT.

The chain employs TRBV3-1 (or the pseudogene TRBV3-2) and TRBJ2-7, with D possibly TRBD1 on 6 matching bases. V lost 1 base to trimming and J lost 4 bases, with 14 bases between them. This CDR3 region has 15 residues. CDR1 is LGHDT and CDR2 is YNNKEL in the germline V gene (reference sequence). The CDR3 protein is CASSQAATGGYEQYF. In DNA, the CDR3 is TGTGCCAGCAGCCAAGCTGCGACAGGAGGTTACGAGCAGTACTTC.

The count of this clone is one. V gene TRBV30 combines with J gene TRBJ2-1; a weak D match, TRBD2 (6 bases). Germline values: CDR1 GTSNPN, CDR2 SVGIG (reference sequence). The CDR3 has 15 amino acids. V shed 0 bases and J shed 2 bases, with 11 bases lying between them. CDR3 protein: CAWSVGRDAYNEQFF. The CDR3 DNA follows: TGTGCCTGGAGTGTTGGGCGGGACGCCTACAATGAGCAGTTCTTC.

This chain's CDR3 is CASSTGQGADEAFF. The CDR3 DNA sequence: TGTGCCAGCAGTACCGGACAGGGAGCCGATGAAGCTTTCTTT. The rearrangement links TRBV27 to TRBJ1-1; 8 bases match TRBD1. Germline loops: CDR1 MNHEY, CDR2 SMNVEV (reference sequence). The CDR3 has 14 amino acids. V lost 5 bases and J lost 7; bases outside the gene matches: 9.